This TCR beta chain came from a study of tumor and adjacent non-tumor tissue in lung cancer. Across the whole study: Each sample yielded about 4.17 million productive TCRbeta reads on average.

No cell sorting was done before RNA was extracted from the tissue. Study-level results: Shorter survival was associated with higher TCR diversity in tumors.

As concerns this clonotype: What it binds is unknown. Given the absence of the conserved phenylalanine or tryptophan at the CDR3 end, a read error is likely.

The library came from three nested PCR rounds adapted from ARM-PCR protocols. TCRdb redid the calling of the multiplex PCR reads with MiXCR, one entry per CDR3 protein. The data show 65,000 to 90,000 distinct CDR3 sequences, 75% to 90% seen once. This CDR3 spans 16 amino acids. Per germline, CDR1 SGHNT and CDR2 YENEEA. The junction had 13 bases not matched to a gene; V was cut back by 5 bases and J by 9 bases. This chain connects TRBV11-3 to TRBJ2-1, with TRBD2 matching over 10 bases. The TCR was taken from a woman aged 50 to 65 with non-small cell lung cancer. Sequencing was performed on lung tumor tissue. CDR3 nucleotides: TGTGCCAGCAGCCCCGAAGTAGCGGGAGGAGTTCGTGAGCAGTTCCTC. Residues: CASSPEVAGGVREQFL.